These 12 T cell receptor beta chains originate from one sample sequenced in a study of regulatory T cells in long-lasting Graves disease. Time point indicated: persistent/refractory GD, antithyroid drugs over 5 years with positive TRAb. From RNA extracted from PBMCs, the TCR library was made. CDR3-region Arm-PCR and iRepertoire HTBI primers produced the TCR beta libraries. From the multiplex PCR reads, TCRdb called clonotypes with MiXCR, one entry per CDR3 protein. The sample has approximately 470,000 distinct CDR3 sequences, around 20% seen once. Source: peripheral blood mononuclear cells (PBMCs), taken when the disease was refractory, from a patient treated with antithyroid drugs. These receptors came from a female donor with Graves disease.

The sample holds many counts of this clonotype. V gene TRBV7-2 combines with J gene TRBJ1-6, with 10 bases identical to TRBD1. Germline CDR1 is SGHTA and CDR2 is FQGNSA. The CDR3 spans 16 residues. V shed 1 base, J shed 8 bases, and the junction held 5 bases outside the gene matches. The CDR3 DNA follows: TGTGCCAGCAGCTTAGAAGGGACAGGGGTGCATTCACCCCTCCACTTT. Protein: CASSLEGTGVHSPLHF.

The rearrangement links TRBV5-1 to TRBJ2-7, with D perhaps matching TRBD1 (6 bases). V was cut by 0 bases and J by 0 bases, with 13 bases left in between. From germline, CDR1 is SGHRS and CDR2 YFSETQ. The CDR3 spans 16 residues. DNA for the CDR3: TGCGCCAGCAGCTTGGCCTCCGACAGGTTCTCCTACGAGCAGTACTTC. It yields the protein CASSLASDRFSYEQYF.

In its sample, this clonotype was seen many times. J is TRBJ1-1 and V is TRBV11-2, with 10 positions matching TRBD1. CDR3 length: 14 amino acids. Germline V gives CDR1 SGHAT, CDR2 FQNNGV. Trimming took 4 bases from V and 4 from J; bases not matched to a gene: 3. CDR3 sequence: CASSYGTGATEAFF. The CDR3 DNA sequence: TGTGCCAGCAGCTACGGGACAGGGGCCACTGAAGCTTTCTTT. Based on the CDR3 plus reference TRBV11-2 and TRBJ1-1, the full variable domain is EAGVAQSPRYKIIEKRQSVAFWCNPISGHATLYWYQQILGQGPKLLIQFQNNGVVDDSQLPKDRFSAERLKGVDSTLKIQPAKLEDSAVYLCASSYGTGATEAFFGQGTRLTVV.

As DNA, the CDR3 is TGTGCCAGCACCCCCGGCCCCCAAAACATTCAGTACTTC. It translates to CASTPGPQNIQYF. The V call is TRBV6-1, the J call TRBJ2-4; no firm D call. The CDR3 consists of 13 residues. The V end lost 7 bases, the J end lost 5 bases, and 12 bases lay between the germline ends. The germline CDR1 and CDR2 sequences are MNHNS and SASEGT.

The rearrangement uses TRBV20-1 and TRBJ2-2, with 8 bases identical to TRBD2. The CDR3 totals 15 residues. V shed 0 bases, J shed 5 bases, and the junction held 5 bases outside the gene matches. Germline values: CDR1 DFQATT, CDR2 SNEGSKA (reference sequence). CDR3 amino acids: CSARDPAGGTGELFF. The CDR3 bases are TGCAGTGCTAGAGATCCCGCGGGAGGTACCGGGGAGCTGTTTTTT.

The genes are TRBV10-3 and TRBJ2-2; 7 nucleotides agree with TRBD2. After removal of 6 bases from V and 6 bases from J, the junction contained 16 bases not matched to a gene. Germline V gene sequence: CDR1 ENHRY, CDR2 SYGVKD. CDR3 length: 17 residues. The CDR3 DNA sequence: TGTGCCATCAGGGATCCCCAGCGGGAAAGGTCATCCGGGGAGCTGTTTTTT. This sequence encodes CAIRDPQRERSSGELFF.

This clonotype was seen a few times. A much larger clone differs from this one at a single base, so this may be a read error. This chain links TRBV7-9 with TRBJ2-5; 7 bases are shared with TRBD1. CDR1 is SEHNR, CDR2 FQNEAQ, per germline (reference sequence). Losses at the gene ends were 5 bases for V and 0 bases for J; bases not matched to a gene: 3. The CDR3 covers 14 residues. The CDR3 DNA reads as TGTGCCAGCAGCCCGGGACAGAACCAAGAGACCCAGTACTTC. Encoded protein: CASSPGQNQETQYF.

This clonotype was detected many times. The chain carries TRBV28 and TRBJ2-7; D possibly matches TRBD1 or TRBD2 (5 bases each). The length of the CDR3 is 14 residues. Trimming removed 6 bases at V and 2 bases at J, with 14 bases between. Per the germline V gene, CDR1 is MDHEN and CDR2 is SYDVKM. The CDR3 loop is CASSIPGPAYEQYF. The CDR3 bases are TGTGCCAGCAGCATCCCGGGACCGGCCTACGAGCAGTACTTC.

Ten or more counts support this clonotype. This chain joins TRBV5-5 and TRBJ1-1, with D possibly being TRBD1 (6 bases). Trimming shortened V by 1 base and J by 1 base, and 11 bases separated the two germline ends. CDR3 length: 15 amino acids. Germline assignment: CDR1 SGHKS and CDR2 YYEKEE (reference sequence). Here the CDR3 DNA reads TGTGCCAGCAGCTTGACGACAGGCCAGAACACTGAAGCTTTCTTT. It is translated as CASSLTTGQNTEAFF.

The chain recombines TRBV29-1 with TRBJ2-5; 8 bases are shared with TRBD2. Germline loops: CDR1 SQVTM, CDR2 ANQGSEA. V shed 1 base, J shed 5 bases, and the junction held 12 bases outside the gene matches. The CDR3 is 16 residues long. DNA of the CDR3: TGCAGCGTTGAAGGGGGCAGGGGCGGGAGGTATGAGACCCAGTACTTC. Amino acid sequence: CSVEGGRGGRYETQYF.

Details on this clonotype: A far more abundant clone sits one base away, making this likely a read error. The CDR3 ends on some other residue instead of the conserved phenylalanine or tryptophan, so this is likely a read error. The chain uses TRBV7-9 and TRBJ2-5, with D perhaps TRBD2 (5 bases). Germline CDR1 and CDR2: SEHNR and FQNEAQ (reference sequence). Trimming shortened V by 6 bases and J by 1 base, and 12 bases separated the two germline ends. The CDR3 loop spans 14 amino acids. CDR3 residues: CASSLGLVQETQYL. DNA of the CDR3: TGTGCCAGCAGTCTAGGACTGGTCCAAGAGACCCAGTACCTC.

Here the CDR3 reads CASSLEAAGLFF. DNA for the CDR3: TGTGCCAGCAGCTTAGAAGCAGCCGGGCTTTTCTTT. V usage is TRBV7-2 and J usage is TRBJ1-1; D unclear. The CDR3 is made up of 12 amino acids. Trimming shortened V by 1 base and J by 13 bases, and 13 bases separated the two germline ends. CDR1 is SGHTA and CDR2 is FQGNSA in the germline V gene.